This TCR beta chain was retrieved from a study of cytomegalovirus exposure and HLA in healthy donors. Study-level findings and limits: No immune exposure information besides CMV serostatus was available. Productive status was seen about 90% or about 30% of the time for most TCR beta V segments in an earlier analysis.

On this clone itself: The antigen remains undetermined. Other nucleotide sequences in the sample specify the same CDR3.

Primers for the PCR totalled 60 Vbeta and 13 Jbeta. TCRdb's copy holds only in-frame clones and misses some; the assay was immunoSEQ multiplex PCR. The sample has 150,000 to 200,000 clones, 65% to 85% seen once. The CDR3 sequence is 14 residues long. The V and J ends lost 1 base and 5 bases respectively, with 11 bases between them. Germline V lookup: CDR1 MNHNS, CDR2 SASEGT. The clonotype comes from a man in his 60s in good health and CMV-seronegative. The V and J genes are TRBV6-1 and TRBJ2-5; no clear D gene. Sequenced: PBMCs. This CDR3 is CASSEVAGRETQYF. CDR3 in DNA: TGTGCCAGCAGTGAAGTGGCAGGCAGGGAGACCCAGTACTTC.